Below, one T cell receptor (beta chain) is given with its context. Its target is not known. CDR3 length equals 14 residues. CDR1 SGHRS and CDR2 YFSETQ come from the germline V gene. Between the trimmed V and J ends, which lost 1 base and 1 base, there was a span of 8 bases. The data belong to a study of CD8+ T cells in alopecia areata. Overall study findings and caveats: The study also sequences resident alphabeta T cells of normal skin in scalp samples. In lesional scalp, particularly from alopecia totalis/universalis, clonality was higher than in normal scalp.

Reverse transcription of extracted RNA yielded cDNA, which provided the sequencing template. Clones were read by immunoSEQ multiplex PCR, and TCRdb kept only the in-frame ones, dropping some. The table shows about 82,000 clones, with about 53% occurring only once. Sample: NKG2D-high CD8+ T cells sorted from blood. V and J are TRBV5-1 and TRBJ2-5, with D hard to call. This receptor was identified in a human donor with alopecia areata. As DNA, the CDR3 is TGCGCCAGCAGCTTGACGGCCTTCCAAGAGACCCAGTACTTC. Its translation: CASSLTAFQETQYF.